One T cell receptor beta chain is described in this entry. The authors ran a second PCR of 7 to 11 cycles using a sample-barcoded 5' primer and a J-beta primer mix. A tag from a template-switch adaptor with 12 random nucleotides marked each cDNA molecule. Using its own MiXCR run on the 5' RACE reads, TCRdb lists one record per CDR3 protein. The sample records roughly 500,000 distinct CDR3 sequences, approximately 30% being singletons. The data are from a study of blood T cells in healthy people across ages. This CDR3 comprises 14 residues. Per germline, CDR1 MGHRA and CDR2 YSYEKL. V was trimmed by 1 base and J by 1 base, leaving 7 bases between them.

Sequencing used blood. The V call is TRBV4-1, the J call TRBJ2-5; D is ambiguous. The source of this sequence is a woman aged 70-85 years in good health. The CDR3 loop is CASSQGVLQETQYF. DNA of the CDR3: TGCGCCAGCAGCCAAGGGGTACTCCAAGAGACCCAGTACTTC.